The rows below give T cell receptor beta chains drawn from one sample of a study of T cell responses to AZD1222 COVID-19 vaccine. TCRdb keeps only in-frame clones here, not all; method: immunoSEQ multiplex PCR. The profile shows about 120,000 clones, around nine tenths of them singletons. Sequenced here: peripheral blood, sampled 28 days after the second AZD1222 dose. Receptors were obtained from an adult who received the AZD1222 COVID-19 vaccine. CDR3s include the opening cysteine and the closing phenylalanine or tryptophan. The order of the fields is V gene, J gene, clone size, D gene, CDR3 DNA, CDR3 protein. D genes are given only for firm matches. Clone sizes are given selectively: once, few, many, or a class where the clone is expanded.

TRBV6-4	TRBJ2-3	many	NA	TGTGCCAGCAGTGCCTCCAGCACAGATACGCAGTATTTT	CASSASSTDTQYF
TRBV30	TRBJ1-1	NA	TRBD1	TGTGCCTGGAGTGTACGAGGGGGCGCTCTGAACACTGAAGCTTTCTTT	CAWSVRGGALNTEAFF
TRBV19	TRBJ2-7	NA	TRBD1	TGTGCCAGTAGGGACAGGGGGTACTCCTACGAGCAGTACTTC	CASRDRGYSYEQYF
TRBV24-1	TRBJ2-1	NA	TRBD2	TGTGCCACCAGTGCAGCCCTCGGCGGGAGAACCCCCAATGAGCAGTTCTTC	CATSAALGGRTPNEQFF
TRBV2	TRBJ2-7	NA	TRBD2	TGTGCCAGCAGTGTCTCCTTAGCGGGGGGGCCCGAGCAGTACTTC	CASSVSLAGGPEQYF
TRBV5-1	TRBJ2-7	NA	TRBD2	TGCGCCAGCAAGGAGGGACTAGCGGGAATCTACGAGCAGTACTTC	CASKEGLAGIYEQYF
TRBV3-1/TRBV3-2	TRBJ2-7	NA	TRBD1	TGTGCCAGCAGCCGGACAGGGCTCGACGAGCAGTACTTC	CASSRTGLDEQYF
TRBV6-5	TRBJ1-1	NA	TRBD1	TGTGCCAGCAGTAGACAGGGGGATAGTGGCACTGAAGCTTTCTTT	CASSRQGDSGTEAFF
TRBV6-6	TRBJ2-3	once	NA	TGTGCCAGCACGCGAACAGATACGCAGTATTTT	CASTRTDTQYF
TRBV7-9	TRBJ1-4	NA	NA	TGTGCCAGCAGCTTAAGCAGAGGGCGAGATGAAAAACTGTTTTTT	CASSLSRGRDEKLFF
TRBV4-1	TRBJ2-5	once	NA	TGCGCCAGCAGCCATTACCCGGGATCCCACCAAGAGACCCAGTACTTC	CASSHYPGSHQETQYF
TRBV7-2	TRBJ1-3	NA	NA	TGTGCCAGCAGCGCCCTCAGGGGTAGCTCTGGAAACACCATATATTTT	CASSALRGSSGNTIYF
TRBV3-1/TRBV3-2	TRBJ2-3	NA	NA	TGTGCCAGCAGAGAACTTAGAACAGATACGCAGTATTTT	CASRELRTDTQYF
TRBV4-2	TRBJ2-7	once	NA	TGTGCCAGCAGCCAAGAGGGCAGGGGAGCCTACGAGCAGTACTTC	CASSQEGRGAYEQYF
TRBV4-2	TRBJ2-3	NA	NA	TGTGCCAGCAGCCCGGGGGATACGCAGTATTTT	CASSPGDTQYF
TRBV5-3	TRBJ1-5	NA	NA	TGTGCCAGGAACCGTTTCGATCAGCCCCAGCATTTT	CARNRFDQPQHF
TRBV6-5	TRBJ2-7	NA	TRBD1	TGTGCCAGCAGTTACACTGACAGGGCCCACGAGCAGTACTTC	CASSYTDRAHEQYF
TRBV11-3	TRBJ1-1	once	NA	TGTGCCAGCAGGGTCTACCTGGGCGCTGAAGCTTTCTTT	CASRVYLGAEAFF
TRBV12-3/TRBV12-4	TRBJ2-2	NA	NA	TGTGCCAGCACCAACCACGGGGCCGGGGAGCTGTTTTTT	CASTNHGAGELFF
TRBV21-1	TRBJ2-5	NA	NA	TGTGCCAGCAGCACAGGGGAGAGGCGGGAGGCCCTCCAAGAGACCCAGTACTTC	CASSTGERREALQETQYF
TRBV10-1	TRBJ2-2	once	TRBD2	TGCGCCAGCAGTACTAGCGCCGGGGAGCTGTTTTTT	CASSTSAGELFF
TRBV30	TRBJ2-6	NA	NA	TGTGCCTGCCTATCTGGGTCCGGGGCCAACGTCCTGACTTTC	CACLSGSGANVLTF
TRBV12-3/TRBV12-4	TRBJ2-3	NA	NA	TGTGCCAGCAGTTCATCCAGGACAGATACGCAGTATTTT	CASSSSRTDTQYF
TRBV5-1	TRBJ2-6	NA	NA	TGCGCCAGCAGCTTGGGTGACAGACTTGGGGCCAACGTCCTGACTTTC	CASSLGDRLGANVLTF
TRBV30	TRBJ1-4	NA	NA	TGTGCCTGGAGTGTAGTTTGGGGGACTAATGAAAAACTGTTTTTT	CAWSVVWGTNEKLFF
TRBV21-1	TRBJ2-1	NA	NA	TGTGCCAGCAGCACACCTAGCGGCTCCTACAATGAGCAGTTCTTC	CASSTPSGSYNEQFF
TRBV9	TRBJ2-7	NA	TRBD2	TGTGCCAGCAGCTACGGGACTAGCGGCTACGAGCAGTACTTC	CASSYGTSGYEQYF
TRBV19	TRBJ2-1	NA	NA	TGTGCCAGTAGTATTGAGCGGCCAGTGAATGAGCAGTTCTTC	CASSIERPVNEQFF
TRBV5-1	TRBJ2-3	NA	TRBD2	TGCGCCAGCAGCTTGGTGGGCGGGAGTCGTACAGATACGCAGTATTTT	CASSLVGGSRTDTQYF
TRBV18	TRBJ1-3	NA	NA	TGTGCCAGCTCACGGACACTAAGCTCTGGAAACACCATATATTTT	CASSRTLSSGNTIYF
TRBV2	TRBJ2-1	NA	NA	TGTGCCAGCAGTAAACAGGGATCTCAACATGACAATGAGCAGTTCTTC	CASSKQGSQHDNEQFF
TRBV11-2	TRBJ1-5	NA	NA	TGTGCCAGCAGCGTATCAGGGGTGGGGCCCCAGCATTTT	CASSVSGVGPQHF
TRBV28	TRBJ2-7	NA	TRBD2	TGTGCCAGCAGTTTAACAGCGGGAGGGCTCGAGCAGTACTTC	CASSLTAGGLEQYF
TRBV6-5	TRBJ1-2	few	NA	TGTGCCAGCAGTTACCGGGGTCAGGTATATGGCTACACCTTC	CASSYRGQVYGYTF
TRBV11-3	TRBJ2-3	NA	NA	TGTGCCAGCAGCTTAGGAGGAACTAGCACAGATACGCAGTATTTT	CASSLGGTSTDTQYF
TRBV3-1/TRBV3-2	TRBJ2-7	NA	TRBD2	TGTGCCAGCAGCCAAAGCGGGGGGCCATCCTACGAGCAGTACTTC	CASSQSGGPSYEQYF
TRBV5-1	TRBJ2-7	NA	NA	TGCGCCAGCAGCTCGGACCAGCAATTTTACGAGCAGTACTTC	CASSSDQQFYEQYF
TRBV6-5	TRBJ2-2	NA	TRBD2	TGTGCCAGCAGTTACTCGCGGACTAGCGACGGGGAGCTGTTTTTT	CASSYSRTSDGELFF
TRBV5-5	TRBJ2-7	NA	TRBD2	TGTGCCAGCAGTCCATTTAGCGGGAGGTCCTACGAGCAGTACTTC	CASSPFSGRSYEQYF
TRBV7-9	TRBJ1-6	NA	NA	TGTGCCAGCAGCTTATCTCCGTCTTCACCCCTCCACTTT	CASSLSPSSPLHF
TRBV2	TRBJ2-1	NA	TRBD1	TGTGCCAGAAGACGAGGGACAGTCTACAATGAGCAGTTCTTC	CARRRGTVYNEQFF
TRBV18	TRBJ2-5	NA	NA	TGTGCCAGCTCACCGGACCGGCAAGAGACCCAGTACTTC	CASSPDRQETQYF
TRBV6-5	TRBJ2-7	NA	TRBD1	TGTGCCAGCAGTTACTCGACAGGGGGCTACGAGCAGTACTTC	CASSYSTGGYEQYF
TRBV9	TRBJ2-3	NA	NA	TGTGCCAGCAGCGTAGGGCTAGCGTGGGCAGATACGCAGTATTTT	CASSVGLAWADTQYF
TRBV5-1	TRBJ1-2	NA	NA	TGCGCCAGCAGCGGGACCGAATATGGCTACACCTTC	CASSGTEYGYTF
TRBV12-3/TRBV12-4	TRBJ2-1	NA	TRBD1	TGTGCCAGCAGCCCCGGGTCAGGGGGACGGTTCTTC	CASSPGSGGRFF
TRBV10-3	TRBJ2-2	NA	NA	TGTGCCATCAGTGACTTAGTCGGGGGCGGGGAGCTGTTTTTT	CAISDLVGGGELFF
TRBV9	TRBJ2-2	NA	NA	TGTGCCAGCAGCGCCCGGACGGCGAACACCGGGGAGCTGTTTTTT	CASSARTANTGELFF
TRBV14	TRBJ2-7	NA	TRBD2	TGTGCCAGCAGCCAGGAGCATGAGGGGACTAGCGGGTATTATTCCTCCTACGAGCAGTACTTC	CASSQEHEGTSGYYSSYEQYF
TRBV6-1	TRBJ2-1	NA	TRBD2	TGTGCCAGCAGTGAAGCGCGAGGACTAGCGGGAGGAGAGCAGTTCTTC	CASSEARGLAGGEQFF
TRBV21-1	TRBJ1-2	NA	NA	TGTGCCAGCAGCAAATCGGGCAGCTATGGCTACACCTTC	CASSKSGSYGYTF
TRBV9	TRBJ2-7	NA	NA	TGTGCCAGCAGCCTTGATCCGTCCTACGAGCAGTACTTC	CASSLDPSYEQYF
TRBV19	TRBJ2-3	once	TRBD2	TGTGCCAGTAGGACTAGCGGGAGTTTTGCAGATACGCAGTATTTT	CASRTSGSFADTQYF
TRBV30	TRBJ2-3	NA	TRBD2	TGTGCCTGGAGTGATGTAGCGGGGGGGAAGAGGACGCATTATTTT	CAWSDVAGGKRTHYF